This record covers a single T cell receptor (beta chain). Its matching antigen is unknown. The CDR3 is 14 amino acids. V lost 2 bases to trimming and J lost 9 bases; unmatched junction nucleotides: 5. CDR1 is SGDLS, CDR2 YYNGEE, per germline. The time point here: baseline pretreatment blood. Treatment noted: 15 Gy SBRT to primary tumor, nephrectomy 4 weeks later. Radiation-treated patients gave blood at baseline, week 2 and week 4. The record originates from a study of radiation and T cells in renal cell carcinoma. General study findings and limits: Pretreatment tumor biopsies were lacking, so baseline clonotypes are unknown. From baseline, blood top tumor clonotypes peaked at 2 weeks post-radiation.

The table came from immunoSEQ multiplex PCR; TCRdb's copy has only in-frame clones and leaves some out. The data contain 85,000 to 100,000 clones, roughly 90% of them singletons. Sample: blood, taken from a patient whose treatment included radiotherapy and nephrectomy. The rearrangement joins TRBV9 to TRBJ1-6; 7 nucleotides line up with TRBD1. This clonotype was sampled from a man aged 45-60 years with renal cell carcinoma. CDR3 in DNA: TGTGCCAGCAGCGTTGGGACAGACGGTTCACCCCTCCACTTT. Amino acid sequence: CASSVGTDGSPLHF.